Shown below are 27 T cell receptor beta chains from a single sample sequenced in a study of OX40 agonist ivuxolimab in advanced cancers. Libraries were prepared by immunoSEQ multiplex PCR; TCRdb keeps only in-frame clonotypes and omits some of them. The data contain about 14,000 clones, 65% to 85% of them seen just once; the ten biggest clones take up about 35%. The source was CD4+ or CD8+ T cells sorted from blood, collected in a trial of the OX40 agonist ivuxolimab. The source is an adult with an advanced solid tumor such as melanoma, head and neck, liver or kidney cancer.

The V and J genes are TRBV7-2 and TRBJ2-3, with 9 positions matching TRBD2. Germline CDR1 and CDR2: SGHTA and FQGNSA. V trimming: 1 base; J trimming: 4 bases; junction bases outside the gene matches: 6. The CDR3 consists of 16 residues. CDR3 sequence reads: CASSLGVREGADTQYF. The CDR3 DNA sequence: TGTGCCAGCAGCTTAGGAGTGCGGGAGGGAGCAGATACGCAGTATTTT.

The chain recombines TRBV5-1 with TRBJ2-7; D may be TRBD2 (6 bases). Trimming left V 0 bases short and J 2 bases short, with 12 bases between. Germline assignment: CDR1 SGHRS and CDR2 YFSETQ. The CDR3 is made up of 15 amino acids. CDR3 sequence: CASSLESTRAYEQYF. The CDR3 DNA sequence: TGCGCCAGCAGCTTGGAGTCGACTAGGGCCTACGAGCAGTACTTC. The full variable domain, in which reference TRBV5-1 and TRBJ2-7 provide the parts outside the CDR3, is KAGVTQTPRYLIKTRGQQVTLSCSPISGHRSVSWYQQTPGQGLQFLFEYFSETQRNKGNFPGRFSGRQFSNSRSEMNVSTLELGDSALYLCASSLESTRAYEQYFGPGTRLTVT.

J is TRBJ2-3 and V is TRBV11-2; TRBD2 matches 8 bases. Germline-derived CDR1 and CDR2 are SGHAT and FQNNGV. The CDR3 consists of 14 residues. Trimming took 1 base from V and 5 from J; bases not matched to a gene: 2. The CDR3 coding sequence is TGTGCCAGCAGCTTAGGGGCGGGGGGAGATACGCAGTATTTT. This translates into CASSLGAGGDTQYF.

This rearrangement joins TRBV6-9 to TRBJ1-2, with unresolved D. The V gene's germline CDR1 is MNHGY and CDR2 SVAAGI. This CDR3 spans 14 amino acids. Deletions cut 4 bases from V and 2 bases from J, with 11 bases between. DNA for the CDR3: TGTGCCAGCAGTTTGGCCGTATCGAACTATGGCTACACCTTC. Residues: CASSLAVSNYGYTF.

The chain has TRBV7-8 and TRBJ2-5, with a possible D match to TRBD2 (5 bases). Germline V gives CDR1 SGHVS, CDR2 FQNEAQ. The CDR3 loop spans 15 amino acids. V was trimmed by 5 bases and J by 2 bases, leaving 15 bases between them. The CDR3: CASSHPASSQETQYF. The CDR3 region has the DNA TGTGCCAGCAGCCACCCCGCTAGCAGTCAAGAGACCCAGTACTTC.

V is TRBV15 and J is TRBJ1-1; D is uncertain. The CDR3 extends over 13 amino acids. CDR1 and CDR2 from the germline V gene are LNHNV and YYDKDF (reference sequence). Deletions cut 2 bases from V and 1 base from J, with 5 bases between. DNA for the CDR3: TGTGCCACCAGCAGATCTCGGAACACTGAAGCTTTCTTT. Protein sequence: CATSRSRNTEAFF. Complete variable domain (other parts from reference TRBV15 and TRBJ1-1): DAMVIQNPRYQVTQFGKPVTLSCSQTLNHNVMYWYQQKSSQAPKLLFHYYDKDFNNEADTPDNFQSRRPNTSFCFLDIRSPGLGDTAMYLCATSRSRNTEAFFGQGTRLTVV.

The CDR3 coding sequence is TGTGCCAGCAGTTACTCGATCGGACTAAGTAATGAGCAGTTCTTC. Amino acid sequence: CASSYSIGLSNEQFF. The chain employs TRBV6-6 and TRBJ2-1, with D possibly TRBD2 on 6 matching bases. The CDR3 runs to 15 residues. Germline CDR1 reads MNHNY; CDR2 reads SVGAGI (reference sequence). The V end lost 0 bases, the J end lost 7 bases, and 13 bases lay between the germline ends.

J is TRBJ2-1 and V is TRBV30; D possibly uses TRBD1 or TRBD2 (5 bases each). The CDR3 is 13 residues long. From germline, CDR1 is GTSNPN and CDR2 SVGIG (reference sequence). V dropped 3 bases and J dropped 4 bases, with 10 bases sitting between them. Here the CDR3 DNA reads TGTGCCTGGAGCGCCGGGACGTACAATGAGCAGTTCTTC. It yields the protein CAWSAGTYNEQFF.

This clone came up a few times. The V and J genes are TRBV30 and TRBJ1-1; D gene ambiguous. This CDR3 has 14 amino acids. The germline V gene encodes CDR1 GTSNPN and CDR2 SVGIG (reference sequence). The V and J ends lost 0 bases and 8 bases respectively, with 16 bases between them. This CDR3 reads CAWSVLDALSEAFF. As DNA, the CDR3 is TGTGCCTGGAGTGTACTAGACGCCCTCTCGGAAGCTTTCTTT.

J is TRBJ1-2 and V is TRBV13; TRBD1 matches at 7 bases. V lost 3 bases, J lost 4 bases, and 2 bases stayed unmatched. Germline V gene lookup returns CDR1 PRHDT and CDR2 FYEKMQ (reference sequence). This CDR3 spans 13 amino acids. CDR3 loop: CASSFGQVYGYTF. The DNA of the CDR3 is TGTGCCAGCAGCTTCGGACAGGTCTATGGCTACACCTTC. The variable domain in full, with the rest retrieved from reference TRBV13 and TRBJ1-2, is AAGVIQSPRHLIKEKRETATLKCYPIPRHDTVYWYQQGPGQDPQFLISFYEKMQSDKGSIPDRFSAQQFSDYHSELNMSSLELGDSALYFCASSFGQVYGYTFGSGTRLTVV.

The rearrangement joins TRBV6-1 to TRBJ2-7; D unclear. Deletions cut 2 bases from V and 2 bases from J, with 10 bases between. CDR1 and CDR2 from the germline V gene are MNHNS and SASEGT. This CDR3 has 14 residues. For the CDR3, the DNA is TGTGCCAGCAGTGAATACACGGCAACCTACGAGCAGTACTTC. Translation: CASSEYTATYEQYF.

V and J are TRBV11-3 and TRBJ1-2, with D hard to call. The length of the CDR3 is 16 residues. Per the germline V gene, CDR1 is SGHNT and CDR2 is YENEEA. The V end was cut by 1 base, the J end by 5 bases, with 17 bases between. The CDR3 reads CASSLGRSRQKYGYTF. The CDR3 bases are TGTGCCAGCAGCTTAGGTAGGTCGCGGCAGAAGTATGGCTACACCTTC.

This chain links TRBV4-1 with TRBJ1-5; D is undetermined. Germline V gene lookup returns CDR1 MGHRA and CDR2 YSYEKL. The CDR3 is made up of 14 amino acids. V was shortened by 1 base and J by 1 base, with 5 bases between the two germline ends. The DNA for the CDR3 is TGCGCCAGCAGCCAAGTCGGAAGCAATCAGCCCCAGCATTTT. This gives the protein CASSQVGSNQPQHF.

This clone is labeled medium-sized. The chain carries TRBV11-2 and TRBJ2-7; 8 bases are shared with TRBD1. J was trimmed by 7 bases and V by 4 bases; bases with no gene match: 12. The CDR3 is 15 amino acids. Germline V CDR1 and CDR2: SGHAT, FQNNGV. CDR3 sequence (DNA): TGTGCCAGCAGCTCGGGACAGGACCGAGCGGAAGAGCAGTACTTC. It translates to CASSSGQDRAEEQYF.

The chain employs TRBV19 and TRBJ2-7, with D possibly being TRBD1 or TRBD2 (5 bases each). The CDR3 has 16 residues. Germline V gives CDR1 LNHDA, CDR2 SQIVND (reference sequence). V lost 4 bases and J 2 bases, leaving 18 bases between the germline ends. The CDR3 loop reads CASSSESRGLAYEQYF. The CDR3 region has the DNA TGTGCCAGTAGTAGCGAGAGCCGGGGCCTTGCCTACGAGCAGTACTTC.

This clone has only a few counts. The chain is built from TRBV30 and TRBJ2-1; 10 bases match TRBD2. The CDR3 runs to 13 residues. CDR1 GTSNPN and CDR2 SVGIG come from the germline V gene (reference sequence). Losses at the gene ends were 7 bases for V and 7 bases for J; bases not matched to a gene: 7. CDR3 residues: CALTSGRRNEQFF. The CDR3 DNA reads as TGTGCCTTGACTAGCGGGCGAAGGAATGAGCAGTTCTTC. Full variable domain (missing parts from reference TRBV30 and TRBJ2-1): SQTIHQWPATLVQPVGSPLSLECTVEGTSNPNLYWYRQAAGRGLQLLFYSVGIGQISSEVPQNLSASRPQDRQFILSSKKLLLSDSGFYLCALTSGRRNEQFFGPGTRLTVL.

V gene TRBV7-3 combines with J gene TRBJ2-2, with 11 bases fitting TRBD2. V lost 2 bases and J lost 6; bases outside the gene matches: 8. The CDR3 length is 17 residues. Germline loops: CDR1 SGHTA, CDR2 FQGTGA. This CDR3 reads CASSLGGTSGSAGELFF. The CDR3, as DNA: TGTGCCAGCAGCTTAGGGGGCACTAGCGGGAGTGCCGGGGAGCTGTTTTTT.

In this sample, this clone turned up once. The chain combines TRBV9 with TRBJ2-5; the match to TRBD2 covers 8 bases. The DNA end is more similar to TRBJ2-7, so the J call may be wrong. The CDR3 is made up of 14 amino acids. Germline values: CDR1 SGDLS, CDR2 YYNGEE. The CDR3 coding sequence is TGTGCCAGCAGCGTAGGGACTAGCTTTGTCGAGCAGTACTTC. It codes for CASSVGTSFVEQYF.

This rearrangement joins TRBV4-1 to TRBJ2-2; the D gene could be TRBD1 or TRBD2 (5 bases each). V lost 1 base to trimming and J lost 6 bases, with 12 bases between them. CDR1 is MGHRA, CDR2 YSYEKL, per germline. This CDR3 region has 15 residues. This chain's CDR3 is CASSQVGELAGELFF. The CDR3 nucleotides are TGCGCCAGCAGCCAAGTAGGGGAGTTAGCCGGGGAGCTGTTTTTT.

J is TRBJ1-5 and V is TRBV6-6; D unclear. Germline V lookup: CDR1 MNHNY, CDR2 SVGAGI (reference sequence). This CDR3 comprises 16 residues. V lost 2 bases and J 2 bases, leaving 13 bases between the germline ends. CDR3 nucleotide sequence: TGTGCCAGCAGTTACGGCAGGCCCTCCGGCAATCAGCCCCAGCATTTT. It specifies CASSYGRPSGNQPQHF.

V and J are TRBV5-8 and TRBJ2-7, with 8 bases lining up with TRBD1. The V segment lost 3 bases and the J segment 0 bases; nucleotides outside the gene matches: 5. This CDR3 contains 15 residues. Germline-derived CDR1 and CDR2 are SGHTS and YDEGEE. This CDR3 reads CASSYDRGGSYEQYF. The CDR3 DNA sequence: TGTGCCAGCAGCTATGACAGGGGCGGCTCCTACGAGCAGTACTTC.

This clone was counted between two and nine times. Written as DNA, the CDR3 is TGTGCCAGCAGCTCCTCCACAGATACGCAGTATTTT. Translated, it gives CASSSSTDTQYF. The V and J genes are TRBV7-6 and TRBJ2-3; D is uncertain. Per germline, CDR1 SGHVS and CDR2 FNYEAQ. The V end was cut by 4 bases, the J end by 2 bases, with 4 bases between. This CDR3 is built from 12 residues.

V usage is TRBV9 and J usage is TRBJ1-2; D call uncertain. Between the trimmed V and J ends, which lost 5 bases and 4 bases, there was a span of 12 bases. This CDR3 is 13 amino acids long. Per germline, CDR1 SGDLS and CDR2 YYNGEE. The CDR3 nucleotides read TGTGCCAGCAGGGGAGAGAAGACCTATGGCTACACCTTC. Its protein is CASRGEKTYGYTF.

The chain is built from TRBV7-6 and TRBJ1-3, with D possibly TRBD1 on 5 matching bases. The CDR3 covers 18 residues. Germline V lookup: CDR1 SGHVS, CDR2 FNYEAQ. Trimming removed 5 bases at V and 0 bases at J, with 20 bases between. CDR3 bases: TGTGCCAGCAGCCCCGGGACGGTTATTACTTACTCTGGAAACACCATATATTTT. As protein: CASSPGTVITYSGNTIYF. The full variable domain, completed using reference TRBV7-6 and TRBJ1-3, is GAGVSQSPRYKVTKRGQDVALRCDPISGHVSLYWYRQALGQGPEFLTYFNYEAQQDKSGLPNDRFSAERPEGSISTLTIQRTEQRDSAMYRCASSPGTVITYSGNTIYFGEGSWLTVV.

Here the CDR3 DNA reads TGTGCCAGCAGCCCTTTTACGCGGGAGGTGGGCACAGATACGCAGTATTTT. It translates to CASSPFTREVGTDTQYF. The chain employs TRBV7-2 and TRBJ2-3, with TRBD2 identical over 8 bases. The CDR3 totals 17 residues. After removal of 5 bases from V and 1 base from J, the junction contained 11 bases not matched to a gene. Germline assignment: CDR1 SGHTA and CDR2 FQGNSA.

V is TRBV7-9 and J is TRBJ1-2; no firm D call. Per germline, CDR1 SEHNR and CDR2 FQNEAQ (reference sequence). The CDR3 contains 12 residues. V was cut by 5 bases and J by 8 bases, with 12 bases left in between. CDR3 sequence (DNA): TGTGCCAGCAGCCCGCCAGAAGGGGGCTACACCTTC. Protein sequence: CASSPPEGGYTF. The variable domain in full, completed from reference TRBV7-9 and TRBJ1-2, reads DTGVSQNPRHKITKRGQNVTFRCDPISEHNRLYWYRQTLGQGPEFLTYFQNEAQLEKSRLLSDRFSAERPKGSFSTLEIQRTEQGDSAMYLCASSPPEGGYTFGSGTRLTVV.

V gene TRBV30 combines with J gene TRBJ1-5; D perhaps matches TRBD1 (5 bases). V was cut by 2 bases and J by 6 bases, with 14 bases left in between. The CDR3 loop spans 14 amino acids. The germline gives CDR1 GTSNPN, CDR2 SVGIG (reference sequence). CDR3: CAWSPKGLSQPQHF. The CDR3 DNA follows: TGTGCCTGGAGTCCTAAGGGGCTCAGTCAGCCCCAGCATTTT. The variable domain in full, with the rest retrieved from reference TRBV30 and TRBJ1-5, is SQTIHQWPATLVQPVGSPLSLECTVEGTSNPNLYWYRQAAGRGLQLLFYSVGIGQISSEVPQNLSASRPQDRQFILSSKKLLLSDSGFYLCAWSPKGLSQPQHFGDGTRLSIL.